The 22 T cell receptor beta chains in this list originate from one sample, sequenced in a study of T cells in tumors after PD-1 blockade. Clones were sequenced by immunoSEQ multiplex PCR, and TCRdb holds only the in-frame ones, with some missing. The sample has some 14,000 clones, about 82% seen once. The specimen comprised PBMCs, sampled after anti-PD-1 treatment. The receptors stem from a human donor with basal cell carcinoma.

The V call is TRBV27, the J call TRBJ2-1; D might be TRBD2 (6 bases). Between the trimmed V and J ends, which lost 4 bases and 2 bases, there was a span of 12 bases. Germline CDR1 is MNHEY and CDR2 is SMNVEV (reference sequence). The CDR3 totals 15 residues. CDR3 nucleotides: TGTGCCAGCAGTTCCGGGACTTTTACCTACAATGAGCAGTTCTTC. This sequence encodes CASSSGTFTYNEQFF.

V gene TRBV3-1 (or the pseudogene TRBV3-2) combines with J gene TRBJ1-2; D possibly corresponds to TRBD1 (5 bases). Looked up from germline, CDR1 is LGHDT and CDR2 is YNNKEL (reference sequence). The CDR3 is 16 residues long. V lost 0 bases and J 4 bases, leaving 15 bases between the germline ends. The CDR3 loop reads CASSQDVSTGLYGYTF. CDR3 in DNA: TGTGCCAGCAGCCAAGATGTGAGTACAGGCCTCTATGGCTACACCTTC.

DNA of the CDR3: TGTGCCAGTAGTAAAAGTCCCCAAGGGACATTTAGCAATCAGCCCCAGCATTTT. This sequence encodes CASSKSPQGTFSNQPQHF. This chain joins TRBV19 and TRBJ1-5; D is perhaps TRBD1 (6 bases). Trimming left V 4 bases short and J 0 bases short, with 19 bases between. Germline V lookup: CDR1 LNHDA, CDR2 SQIVND (reference sequence). The CDR3 contains 18 residues. The full variable domain, rest sourced from reference TRBV19 and TRBJ1-5, is DGGITQSPKYLFRKEGQNVTLSCEQNLNHDAMYWYRQDPGQGLRLIYYSQIVNDFQKGDIAEGYSVSREKKESFPLTVTSAQKNPTAFYLCASSKSPQGTFSNQPQHFGDGTRLSIL.

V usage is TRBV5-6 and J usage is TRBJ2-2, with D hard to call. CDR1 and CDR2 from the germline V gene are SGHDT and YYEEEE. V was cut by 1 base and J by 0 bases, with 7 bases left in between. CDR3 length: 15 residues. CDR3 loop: CASSLPGSNTGELFF. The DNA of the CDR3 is TGTGCCAGCAGCTTGCCAGGTTCGAACACCGGGGAGCTGTTTTTT.

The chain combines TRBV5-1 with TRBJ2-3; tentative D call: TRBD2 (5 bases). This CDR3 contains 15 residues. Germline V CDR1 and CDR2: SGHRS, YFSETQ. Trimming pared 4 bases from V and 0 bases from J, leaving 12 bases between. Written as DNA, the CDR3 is TGCGCCAGCAGCCATGGACGGACTAGCACAGATACGCAGTATTTT. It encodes CASSHGRTSTDTQYF.

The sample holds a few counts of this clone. CDR3 amino acids: CASMGQGRSPLHF. The CDR3 nucleotides read TGTGCCAGCATGGGACAGGGGCGTTCACCCCTCCACTTT. The J gene is TRBJ1-6, the V gene TRBV4-2; TRBD1 matches at 10 bases. V shed 7 bases, J shed 9 bases, and the junction held 3 bases outside the gene matches. From germline, CDR1 is LGHNA and CDR2 YNFKEQ. CDR3 size: 13 residues.

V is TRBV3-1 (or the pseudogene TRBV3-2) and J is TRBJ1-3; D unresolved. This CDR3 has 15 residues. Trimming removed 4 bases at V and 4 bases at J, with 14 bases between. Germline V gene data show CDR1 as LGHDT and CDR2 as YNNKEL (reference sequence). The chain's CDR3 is CASSPPGSVGNTIYF. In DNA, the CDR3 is TGTGCCAGCAGCCCTCCTGGCAGTGTGGGAAACACCATATATTTT.

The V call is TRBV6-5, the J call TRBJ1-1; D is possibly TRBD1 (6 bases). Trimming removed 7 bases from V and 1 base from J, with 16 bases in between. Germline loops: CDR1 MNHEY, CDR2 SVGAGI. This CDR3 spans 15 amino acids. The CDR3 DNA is TGTGCCAGCAACAAAGGGGGGGCCGCGAACACTGAAGCTTTCTTT. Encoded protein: CASNKGGAANTEAFF.

CDR3 in amino acids: CASSLGTVNNSPLHF. For the CDR3, the DNA is TGCGCCAGCAGCTTAGGGACAGTGAATAATTCACCCCTCCACTTT. The genes are TRBV5-1 and TRBJ1-6; 7 positions match TRBD1. The ends lost 2 bases at V and 5 bases at J; junction bases unmatched: 4. The CDR3 contains 15 residues. Germline values: CDR1 SGHRS, CDR2 YFSETQ. The full variable domain, its missing parts supplied by reference TRBV5-1 and TRBJ1-6, is KAGVTQTPRYLIKTRGQQVTLSCSPISGHRSVSWYQQTPGQGLQFLFEYFSETQRNKGNFPGRFSGRQFSNSRSEMNVSTLELGDSALYLCASSLGTVNNSPLHFGNGTRLTVT.

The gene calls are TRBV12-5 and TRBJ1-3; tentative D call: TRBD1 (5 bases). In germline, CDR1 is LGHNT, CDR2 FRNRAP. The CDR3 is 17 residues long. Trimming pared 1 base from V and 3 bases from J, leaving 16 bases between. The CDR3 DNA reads TGTGCTAGTGGTTTGGCGCCCCGGGGGAGAGGTGGAAACACCATATATTTT. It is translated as CASGLAPRGRGGNTIYF. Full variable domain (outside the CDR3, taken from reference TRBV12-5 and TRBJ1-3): DARVTQTPRHKVTEMGQEVTMRCQPILGHNTVFWYRQTMMQGLELLAYFRNRAPLDDSGMPKDRFSAEMPDATLATLKIQPSEPRDSAVYFCASGLAPRGRGGNTIYFGEGSWLTVV.

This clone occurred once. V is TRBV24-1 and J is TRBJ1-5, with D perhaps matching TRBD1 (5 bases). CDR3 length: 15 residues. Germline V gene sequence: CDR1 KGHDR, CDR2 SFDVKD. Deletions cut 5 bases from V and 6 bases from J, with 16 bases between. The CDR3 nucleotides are TGTGCCACCAGTGTAATAGGGGTCGGCACTCAGCCCCAGCATTTT. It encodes CATSVIGVGTQPQHF.

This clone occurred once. CDR3 in DNA: TGTGCCAGCAGCTTAGGCCTCGGGACTAGCGGGCCAAATGAGCAGTTCTTC. It yields the protein CASSLGLGTSGPNEQFF. The chain uses TRBV7-9 and TRBJ2-1; 12 bases are shared with TRBD2. The V gene's germline CDR1 is SEHNR and CDR2 FQNEAQ (reference sequence). Unmatched junction bases numbered 8, after V lost 1 base and J lost 7 bases. CDR3 length equals 17 residues.

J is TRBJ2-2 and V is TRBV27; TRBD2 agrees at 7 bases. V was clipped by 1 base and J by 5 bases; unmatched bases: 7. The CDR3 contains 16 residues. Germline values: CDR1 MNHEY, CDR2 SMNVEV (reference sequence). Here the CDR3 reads CASSLWLRGRTGELFF. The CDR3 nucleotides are TGTGCCAGCAGTTTATGGTTGCGGGGGAGGACCGGGGAGCTGTTTTTT.

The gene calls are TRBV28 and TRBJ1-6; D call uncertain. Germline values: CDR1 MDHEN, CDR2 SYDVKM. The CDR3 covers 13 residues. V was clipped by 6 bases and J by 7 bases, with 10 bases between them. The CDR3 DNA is TGTGCCAGCAGCCCCCCGGGGAATTCACCCCTCCACTTT. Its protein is CASSPPGNSPLHF. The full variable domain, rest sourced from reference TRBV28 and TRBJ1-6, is DVKVTQSSRYLVKRTGEKVFLECVQDMDHENMFWYRQDPGLGLRLIYFSYDVKMKEKGDIPEGYSVSREKKERFSLILESASTNQTSMYLCASSPPGNSPLHFGNGTRLTVT.

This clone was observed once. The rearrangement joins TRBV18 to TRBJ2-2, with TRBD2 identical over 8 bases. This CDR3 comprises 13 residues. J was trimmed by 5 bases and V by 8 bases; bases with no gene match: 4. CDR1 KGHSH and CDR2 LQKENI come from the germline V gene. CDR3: CASLAGSTGELFF. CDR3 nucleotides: TGTGCCAGCCTAGCGGGTTCAACCGGGGAGCTGTTTTTT.

The CDR3 DNA is TGTGCCAGCAGCCGCGATAGGCTGGACACTGAAGCTTTCTTT. Protein sequence: CASSRDRLDTEAFF. V and J are TRBV6-4 and TRBJ1-1, with D hard to call. The CDR3 has 14 amino acids. The germline V gene encodes CDR1 MRHNA and CDR2 SNTAGT. V was trimmed by 6 bases and J by 3 bases, leaving 14 bases between them.

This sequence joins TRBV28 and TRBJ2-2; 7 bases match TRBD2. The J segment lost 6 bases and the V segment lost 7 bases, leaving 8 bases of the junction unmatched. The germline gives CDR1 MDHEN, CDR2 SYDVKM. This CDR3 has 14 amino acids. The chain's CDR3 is CASIQGRGPGELFF. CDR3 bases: TGTGCCAGCATCCAAGGGAGGGGTCCCGGGGAGCTGTTTTTT.

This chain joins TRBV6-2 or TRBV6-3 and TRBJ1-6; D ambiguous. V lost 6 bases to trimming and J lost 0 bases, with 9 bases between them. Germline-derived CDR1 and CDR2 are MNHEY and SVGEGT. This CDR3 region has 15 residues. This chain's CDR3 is CASSRISSYNSPLHF. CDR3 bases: TGTGCCAGCAGCCGGATCAGCTCCTATAATTCACCCCTCCACTTT.

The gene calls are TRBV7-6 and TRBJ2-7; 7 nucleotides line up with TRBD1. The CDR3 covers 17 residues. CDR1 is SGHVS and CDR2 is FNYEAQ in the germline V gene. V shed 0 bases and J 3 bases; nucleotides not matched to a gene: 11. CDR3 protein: CASSLADSRGSLYEQYF. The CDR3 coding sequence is TGTGCCAGCAGCTTAGCCGACTCCAGGGGGTCCCTCTACGAGCAGTACTTC.

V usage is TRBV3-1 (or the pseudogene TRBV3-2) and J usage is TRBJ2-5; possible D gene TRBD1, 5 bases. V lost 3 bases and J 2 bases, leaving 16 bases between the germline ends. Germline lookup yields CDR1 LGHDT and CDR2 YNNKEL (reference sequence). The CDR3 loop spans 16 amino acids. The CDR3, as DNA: TGTGCCAGCAGCCACTTTGGGCAGGGTAGGCAAGAGACCCAGTACTTC. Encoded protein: CASSHFGQGRQETQYF.

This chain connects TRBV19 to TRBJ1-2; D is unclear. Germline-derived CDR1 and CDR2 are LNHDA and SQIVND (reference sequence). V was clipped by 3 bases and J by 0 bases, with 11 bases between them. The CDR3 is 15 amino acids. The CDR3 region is CASSISVLANYGYTF. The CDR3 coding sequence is TGTGCCAGTAGTATTTCCGTCCTAGCTAACTATGGCTACACCTTC.

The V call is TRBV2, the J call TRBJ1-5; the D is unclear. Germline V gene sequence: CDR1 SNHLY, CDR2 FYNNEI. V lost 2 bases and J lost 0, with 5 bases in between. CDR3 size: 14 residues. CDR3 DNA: TGTGCCAGCAGTGAACTCCTTAGCAATCAGCCCCAGCATTTT. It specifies CASSELLSNQPQHF.